A selection of T cell receptor beta chains follows, all from one sample in a study of radiation and T cells in renal cell carcinoma. Measured with immunoSEQ multiplex PCR; TCRdb has only the in-frame clones, and not every one. The data contain tens of thousands of clones, 58% of them singletons. The sequencing used tumor tissue, collected from a patient whose treatment was nephrectomy without radiotherapy. These receptors all come from a man aged 35-49 years with renal cell carcinoma. Both conserved end residues are part of each CDR3. The order of the fields is J gene, D gene, V gene, clone size, CDR3 DNA, CDR3 protein. The D gene is left open where the match is weak. For some rows the clone size is stated as once, few or many, or as a class when expanded; others skip it.

j_call: TRBJ1-2
d_call: NA
v_call: TRBV7-2
clone_size: few
cdr3_nt: TGTGCCAGCAGCCCTCTGACAGTCCCTACTAACTATGGCTACACCTTC
cdr3_aa: CASSPLTVPTNYGYTF

j_call: TRBJ2-4
d_call: NA
v_call: TRBV5-1
clone_size: NA
cdr3_nt: TGCGCCAGCAGCTTGGACCTAGCCAAAAACATTCAGTACTTC
cdr3_aa: CASSLDLAKNIQYF

j_call: TRBJ1-6
d_call: NA
v_call: TRBV28
clone_size: few
cdr3_nt: TGTGCCAGCAGACCCCCTAGGGGTAGCTCCTATAATTCACCCCTCCACTTT
cdr3_aa: CASRPPRGSSYNSPLHF

j_call: TRBJ1-2
d_call: NA
v_call: TRBV6-6
clone_size: NA
cdr3_nt: TGTGCCAGCAGTTACGGGGACAAACGGGATGGCTACACCTTC
cdr3_aa: CASSYGDKRDGYTF

j_call: TRBJ2-6
d_call: NA
v_call: TRBV19
clone_size: NA
cdr3_nt: TGTGCCAGTGGGGTAGTTGGGGCCAACGTCCTGACTTTC
cdr3_aa: CASGVVGANVLTF

j_call: TRBJ2-1
d_call: NA
v_call: TRBV10-3
clone_size: few
cdr3_nt: TGTGCCATCCAGTCATCAGGGAATGAGCAGTTCTTC
cdr3_aa: CAIQSSGNEQFF

j_call: TRBJ1-2
d_call: NA
v_call: TRBV28
clone_size: NA
cdr3_nt: TGTGCCAGCAGTCTAGGTGGGGTGGGTGGCTACACCTTC
cdr3_aa: CASSLGGVGGYTF

j_call: TRBJ2-7
d_call: TRBD1
v_call: TRBV28
clone_size: NA
cdr3_nt: TGTGCCAGCAGGGGACAGGGGGCTAAAGAGCAGTACTTC
cdr3_aa: CASRGQGAKEQYF

j_call: TRBJ1-5
d_call: NA
v_call: TRBV5-4
clone_size: few
cdr3_nt: TGTGCCAGCAGCTTACAGGGATTAGGCAAGCCCCAGCATTTT
cdr3_aa: CASSLQGLGKPQHF

j_call: TRBJ1-2
d_call: NA
v_call: TRBV23-1
clone_size: NA
cdr3_nt: TGCGCCAGCAATACGAGGGGCTACACCTTC
cdr3_aa: CASNTRGYTF

j_call: TRBJ1-1
d_call: NA
v_call: TRBV6-1
clone_size: NA
cdr3_nt: TGTGCCCACACTCCCGGGAGGGGAGGGAACACTGAAGCTTTCTTT
cdr3_aa: CAHTPGRGGNTEAFF

j_call: TRBJ1-1
d_call: NA
v_call: TRBV6-6
clone_size: few
cdr3_nt: TGTGCCAGCAGTTCCCCCAATCCGGTGAACACTGAAGCTTTCTTT
cdr3_aa: CASSSPNPVNTEAFF

j_call: TRBJ1-2
d_call: NA
v_call: TRBV28
clone_size: NA
cdr3_nt: TGTGCCAGCACAACCGGGATCAACTATGGCTACACCTTC
cdr3_aa: CASTTGINYGYTF

j_call: TRBJ1-4
d_call: NA
v_call: TRBV20-1
clone_size: NA
cdr3_nt: TGCAGTGCTTGGGGGAGTGAAAAACTGTTTTTT
cdr3_aa: CSAWGSEKLFF

j_call: TRBJ2-5
d_call: NA
v_call: TRBV7-9
clone_size: NA
cdr3_nt: TGTGCCAGCAGCGCACCTCGAGGTGCGGATCAAGAGACCCAGTACTTC
cdr3_aa: CASSAPRGADQETQYF

j_call: TRBJ2-6
d_call: NA
v_call: TRBV15
clone_size: NA
cdr3_nt: TGTGCCACCAGCATGGGGCTCTCTGGGGCCAACGTCCTGACTTTC
cdr3_aa: CATSMGLSGANVLTF

j_call: TRBJ1-6
d_call: NA
v_call: TRBV27
clone_size: few
cdr3_nt: TGTGCCAGCAGTTCGGGGGTAGGTAATTCACCCCTCCACTTT
cdr3_aa: CASSSGVGNSPLHF

j_call: TRBJ1-5
d_call: NA
v_call: TRBV29-1
clone_size: NA
cdr3_nt: TGCAGCGTTTCAGGGCAACCCAATCAGCCCCAGCATTTT
cdr3_aa: CSVSGQPNQPQHF

j_call: TRBJ2-5
d_call: NA
v_call: TRBV7-9
clone_size: NA
cdr3_nt: TGTGCCAGCCAAGAGACTAGTTTCTGGGACTTC
cdr3_aa: CASQETSFWDF

j_call: TRBJ1-1
d_call: NA
v_call: TRBV5-1
clone_size: NA
cdr3_nt: TGCGCCAGCAGCTCACTGGACGGTTTGAACACTGAAGCTTTCTTT
cdr3_aa: CASSSLDGLNTEAFF

j_call: TRBJ1-2
d_call: NA
v_call: TRBV10-3
clone_size: NA
cdr3_nt: TGTGCCATCAGTGAGTCCACAAGACAGGATGGCTACACCTTC
cdr3_aa: CAISESTRQDGYTF

j_call: TRBJ2-3
d_call: NA
v_call: TRBV6-1
clone_size: NA
cdr3_nt: TGTGCCAGCAGGAGCTATACGCAGTATTTT
cdr3_aa: CASRSYTQYF

j_call: TRBJ2-6
d_call: TRBD1
v_call: TRBV5-5
clone_size: NA
cdr3_nt: TGTGCCAGCAGCTTATCGATCCGGGACAGGGGGGCTGGGGCCAACGTCCTGACTTTC
cdr3_aa: CASSLSIRDRGAGANVLTF

j_call: TRBJ1-1
d_call: TRBD1
v_call: TRBV6-1
clone_size: NA
cdr3_nt: TGTGCCAGCAGTTCAGACAGGGGTCACACTGAAGCTTTCTTT
cdr3_aa: CASSSDRGHTEAFF

j_call: TRBJ1-2
d_call: TRBD1
v_call: TRBV7-9
clone_size: few
cdr3_nt: TGTGCCAGCAGCTTAGGACAGGGCCACTCTAACTATGGCTACACCTTC
cdr3_aa: CASSLGQGHSNYGYTF

j_call: TRBJ2-1
d_call: TRBD1
v_call: TRBV18
clone_size: NA
cdr3_nt: TGTGCCAGCTCATTCCAGACAGGGGGCTTCTACAATGAGCAGTTCTTC
cdr3_aa: CASSFQTGGFYNEQFF

j_call: TRBJ2-2
d_call: NA
v_call: TRBV15
clone_size: few
cdr3_nt: TGTGCCACCAGCAGAGATAGGGGAGAGAACACCGGGGAGCTGTTTTTT
cdr3_aa: CATSRDRGENTGELFF

j_call: TRBJ1-2
d_call: TRBD1
v_call: TRBV19
clone_size: few
cdr3_nt: TGTGCCAGTAGCCGACAGGGGACTAACTATGGCTACACCTTC
cdr3_aa: CASSRQGTNYGYTF

j_call: TRBJ2-1
d_call: NA
v_call: TRBV6-5
clone_size: few
cdr3_nt: TGTGCCAGCAGCCGAGGACAGTACGATGGTGAGCAGTTCTTC
cdr3_aa: CASSRGQYDGEQFF

j_call: TRBJ2-7
d_call: NA
v_call: TRBV11-2
clone_size: many
cdr3_nt: TGTGCCAGCAGCCCCATAGTCAGCTACGAGCAGTACTTC
cdr3_aa: CASSPIVSYEQYF

j_call: TRBJ1-1
d_call: NA
v_call: TRBV21-1
clone_size: few
cdr3_nt: TGTGCCAGCAGCAGGGGGGACAGGGGCACTGAAGCTTTCTTT
cdr3_aa: CASSRGDRGTEAFF

j_call: TRBJ1-1
d_call: NA
v_call: TRBV5-1
clone_size: NA
cdr3_nt: TGCGCCAGCAGCCCTGTCCCGGGGGGGGATGTTAACACTGAAGCTTTCTTT
cdr3_aa: CASSPVPGGDVNTEAFF

j_call: TRBJ1-2
d_call: NA
v_call: TRBV12-2
clone_size: few
cdr3_nt: TGTGCAAGTCGCTTAGGGGCCCATCCCCACAAGGCGGACAGGATCTATGGCTACACCTTC
cdr3_aa: CASRLGAHPHKADRIYGYTF

j_call: TRBJ1-2
d_call: TRBD1
v_call: TRBV6-1
clone_size: NA
cdr3_nt: TGTGCCAGCAGTGTCTCCGGGACAGGGAGCTATGGCTACACCTTC
cdr3_aa: CASSVSGTGSYGYTF

j_call: TRBJ2-1
d_call: NA
v_call: TRBV5-6
clone_size: few
cdr3_nt: TGTGCCAGCAGCTTTTACAATGAGCAGTTCTTC
cdr3_aa: CASSFYNEQFF

j_call: TRBJ2-5
d_call: NA
v_call: TRBV2
clone_size: few
cdr3_nt: TGTGCCAGCAGCCGACAGGAATTTCCGAAGTACCAAGAGACCCAGTACTTC
cdr3_aa: CASSRQEFPKYQETQYF

j_call: TRBJ1-5
d_call: TRBD1
v_call: TRBV9
clone_size: NA
cdr3_nt: TGTGCCAGCAGCCGAACGACAGGGGTAGGTCAGCCCCAGCATTTT
cdr3_aa: CASSRTTGVGQPQHF

j_call: TRBJ2-1
d_call: TRBD1
v_call: TRBV7-9
clone_size: few
cdr3_nt: TGTGCCAGCAGCAGACCGGGACAGGGGGTCAATGAGCAGTTCTTC
cdr3_aa: CASSRPGQGVNEQFF

j_call: TRBJ2-7
d_call: TRBD1
v_call: TRBV27
clone_size: NA
cdr3_nt: TGTGCCAGCAGTCCGCGACAGGGAGAGGGCGAGCAGTACTTC
cdr3_aa: CASSPRQGEGEQYF

j_call: TRBJ2-7
d_call: NA
v_call: TRBV19
clone_size: NA
cdr3_nt: TGTGCCAGTAGAGTCAGTCACGGGTTGTCCTACGAGCAGTACTTC
cdr3_aa: CASRVSHGLSYEQYF

j_call: TRBJ1-6
d_call: TRBD1
v_call: TRBV28
clone_size: NA
cdr3_nt: TGTGCCAGCAGACTAATGAGGGACAGAAATTCACCCCTCCACTTT
cdr3_aa: CASRLMRDRNSPLHF

j_call: TRBJ2-3
d_call: TRBD1
v_call: TRBV9
clone_size: few
cdr3_nt: TGTGCCAGCAGCGTAGGGGCAGGGGGATTCACAGATACGCAGTATTTT
cdr3_aa: CASSVGAGGFTDTQYF

j_call: TRBJ1-5
d_call: TRBD1
v_call: TRBV6-5
clone_size: few
cdr3_nt: TGTGCCAGCACCTTCAGCAGGACAGGGAATCAGCCCCAGCATTTT
cdr3_aa: CASTFSRTGNQPQHF

j_call: TRBJ1-1
d_call: NA
v_call: TRBV7-2
clone_size: NA
cdr3_nt: TGTGCCAGCAGCTTAGGGCAGAACACTGAAGCTTTCTTT
cdr3_aa: CASSLGQNTEAFF

j_call: TRBJ1-2
d_call: TRBD1
v_call: TRBV29-1
clone_size: NA
cdr3_nt: TGCAGCGTTAGAAGGACAGGGTCTGATGAGGGCTACACCTTC
cdr3_aa: CSVRRTGSDEGYTF

j_call: TRBJ2-3
d_call: NA
v_call: TRBV5-6
clone_size: NA
cdr3_nt: TGTGCCAGCAGCTCTTCAGGGCGGACGCAGTATTTT
cdr3_aa: CASSSSGRTQYF

j_call: TRBJ2-1
d_call: TRBD2
v_call: TRBV5-8
clone_size: once
cdr3_nt: TGTGCCAGCAGCTTCGCTAGCGGGAGGGCCTCTATTGAGCAGTTCTTC
cdr3_aa: CASSFASGRASIEQFF

j_call: TRBJ1-1
d_call: NA
v_call: TRBV5-8
clone_size: NA
cdr3_nt: TGTGCCAGCAGCTTGTATCAGTTCCCTGAAGCTTTCTTT
cdr3_aa: CASSLYQFPEAFF

j_call: TRBJ2-7
d_call: TRBD2
v_call: TRBV15
clone_size: NA
cdr3_nt: TGTGCCACCAGCAGCGGTTGGACTAGCGGGAGCCCCTACGAGCAGTACTTC
cdr3_aa: CATSSGWTSGSPYEQYF